These 25 T cell receptor beta chains came from one sample sequenced in a study of beta chain features in type 1 diabetes. Sequenced material consisted of expressed TCRB transcripts (all of the isolated RNA was reverse transcribed). Sequencing was performed with immunoSEQ multiplex PCR; in TCRdb, only in-frame clones are kept and a portion is missing. The top ten hold 0.065% to 0.1% of the sample, which has some 240,000 clones, about a sixth seen once. The antigens these receptors bind are not known. Points from the study as a whole: In every one of the four CD4+ subsets, TCRB CDR3s were moderately but significantly shorter in Type 1 diabetes patients.

The sample comprised naive CD4+ T cells from blood. These receptors all stem from a man aged 25-45 years with type 1 diabetes.

In this sample, this clone turned up a few times. The CDR3 spells CGPYEQYF. Here the CDR3 DNA reads TGTGGGCCCTACGAGCAGTACTTC. The chain uses TRBV14 and TRBJ2-7; no firm D call. The CDR3 is 8 residues long. Germline values: CDR1 SGHDN, CDR2 FVKESK.

The chain joins TRBV7-2 to TRBJ2-1; D is ambiguous. The V gene's germline CDR1 is SGHTA and CDR2 FQGNSA. Trimming left V 1 base short and J 12 bases short, with 10 bases between. There are 12 residues in the CDR3. In DNA form, the CDR3 reads TGTGCCAGCAGCTTAGTGGGGATAGGGCAGTTCTTC. This translates into CASSLVGIGQFF.

The gene calls are TRBV4-1 and TRBJ2-1; no clear D gene. This CDR3 has 17 residues. Trimming took off 2 bases at V and 4 bases at J, with 18 bases between the two ends. CDR1 MGHRA and CDR2 YSYEKL come from the germline V gene. This CDR3 reads CASSQTDVLQSYNEQFF. CDR3 DNA sequence: TGCGCCAGCAGCCAAACGGACGTGCTTCAGTCTTACAATGAGCAGTTCTTC.

The chain couples TRBV20-1 to TRBJ1-5, with D uncertain. The CDR3 totals 11 residues. Germline V gives CDR1 DFQATT, CDR2 SNEGSKA (reference sequence). V was trimmed by 5 bases and J by 5 bases, leaving 7 bases between them. The CDR3 spells CSAHDHQPQHF. In DNA form, the CDR3 reads TGCAGTGCTCACGACCATCAGCCCCAGCATTTT.

This clone was observed a handful of times. The chain uses TRBV10-3 and TRBJ2-1; D is tentatively TRBD1 or TRBD2 (5 bases each). Germline loops: CDR1 ENHRY, CDR2 SYGVKD. With 4 bases removed from V and 9 bases from J, the gap between germline ends came to 19 bases. The CDR3 sequence is 15 residues long. The CDR3 nucleotides are TGTGCCATCAGTGCGGGGATCAGGGTCGGTGGTGAGCAGTTCTTC. It is translated as CAISAGIRVGGEQFF.

The DNA of the CDR3 is TGTGCCAGCAGCGGATCGCCGGGTAGCAATCAGCCCCAGCATTTT. This sequence encodes CASSGSPGSNQPQHF. The chain links TRBV9 to TRBJ1-5, with unresolved D. CDR1 and CDR2 from the germline V gene are SGDLS and YYNGEE. The CDR3 covers 15 residues. Trimming removed 3 bases from V and 0 bases from J, with 10 bases in between. Filled out from reference TRBV9 and TRBJ1-5, the complete variable domain reads DSGVTQTPKHLITATGQRVTLRCSPRSGDLSVYWYQQSLDQGLQFLIQYYNGEERAKGNILERFSAQQFPDLHSELNLSSLELGDSALYFCASSGSPGSNQPQHFGDGTRLSIL.

The chain is built from TRBV7-9 and TRBJ2-5, with D possibly called TRBD1 or TRBD2 (5 bases each). The CDR3 extends over 15 amino acids. Germline V gene sequence: CDR1 SEHNR, CDR2 FQNEAQ (reference sequence). V lost 2 bases and J lost 2, with 12 bases in between. In DNA form, the CDR3 reads TGTGCCAGCAGCTTACGAGGGACGGAGCAAGAGACCCAGTACTTC. It translates to CASSLRGTEQETQYF. Variable domain in full (rest from reference TRBV7-9 and TRBJ2-5): DTGVSQNPRHKITKRGQNVTFRCDPISEHNRLYWYRQTLGQGPEFLTYFQNEAQLEKSRLLSDRFSAERPKGSFSTLEIQRTEQGDSAMYLCASSLRGTEQETQYFGPGTRLLVL.

The rearrangement joins TRBV30 to TRBJ2-5; D call uncertain. The CDR3 is 14 amino acids. Germline V gene data show CDR1 as GTSNPN and CDR2 as SVGIG (reference sequence). V dropped 3 bases and J dropped 2 bases, with 13 bases sitting between them. CDR3 loop: CAWRAFGPQETQYF. CDR3 nucleotides: TGTGCCTGGAGGGCCTTTGGCCCACAAGAGACCCAGTACTTC.

This clone has only a few counts. The chain couples TRBV29-1 to TRBJ2-5; TRBD1 is a possible D gene (6 bases). Trimming left V 6 bases short and J 5 bases short, with 16 bases between. The CDR3 extends over 13 amino acids. Germline V gene lookup returns CDR1 SQVTM and CDR2 ANQGSEA. The CDR3 DNA follows: TGCAGCGTCGGACAGATTCTACGGGAGACCCAGTACTTC. Its protein product is CSVGQILRETQYF.

The sample holds a few counts of this clone. J is TRBJ1-2 and V is TRBV5-4; possible D gene TRBD1, 6 bases. The CDR3 has 13 residues. Between the trimmed V and J ends, which lost 4 bases and 2 bases, there was a span of 9 bases. CDR1 and CDR2 (germline): SGHNT, YYREEE (reference sequence). The CDR3 protein is CASSLGQNYGYTF. The CDR3 nucleotides read TGTGCCAGCAGCCTGGGACAAAACTATGGCTACACCTTC.

The chain employs TRBV4-2 and TRBJ2-1; D is unclear. V lost 0 bases and J 4 bases, leaving 16 bases between the germline ends. The length of the CDR3 is 17 residues. Germline V gives CDR1 LGHNA, CDR2 YNFKEQ. The CDR3 spells CASSQDKSVAEYNEQFF. The CDR3 nucleotides read TGTGCCAGCAGCCAAGATAAAAGTGTAGCTGAATACAATGAGCAGTTCTTC.

The genes are TRBV30 and TRBJ1-4; no clear D gene. Deletions cut 4 bases from V and 8 bases from J, with 14 bases between. The length of the CDR3 is 13 residues. Germline assignment: CDR1 GTSNPN and CDR2 SVGIG (reference sequence). The CDR3 here is CAWTSQVGEKLFF. The CDR3, as DNA: TGTGCCTGGACTTCCCAGGTGGGGGAAAAACTGTTTTTT.

The sample holds a few counts of this clone. The chain is built from TRBV4-1 and TRBJ2-7; a weak D match, TRBD2 (6 bases). Deletions cut 3 bases from V and 0 bases from J, with 15 bases between. The V gene's germline CDR1 is MGHRA and CDR2 YSYEKL. The CDR3 covers 16 residues. This chain's CDR3 is CASSQTTSQSSYEQYF. The CDR3, as DNA: TGCGCCAGCAGCCAGACAACTAGCCAAAGCTCCTACGAGCAGTACTTC.

This clone was observed a handful of times. The V gene is TRBV30, the J gene TRBJ2-7, with TRBD1 matching over 9 bases. Germline assignment: CDR1 GTSNPN and CDR2 SVGIG (reference sequence). The V gene end was trimmed by 2 bases and the J gene end by 1 base; junction bases not matched to a gene: 3. The CDR3 covers 14 residues. CDR3 loop: CAWSWTGASYEQYF. The CDR3 nucleotides read TGTGCCTGGAGTTGGACAGGGGCGTCCTACGAGCAGTACTTC.

The table lists this clone with a few counts. This chain joins TRBV6-6 and TRBJ2-1; D not certain. CDR1 is MNHNY and CDR2 is SVGAGI in the germline V gene (reference sequence). V lost 6 bases and J lost 8, with 14 bases in between. This CDR3 has 13 residues. CDR3 in DNA: TGTGCCAGCAGAAGGGATCTGACGGATGAGCAGTTCTTC. It translates to CASRRDLTDEQFF.

This clone was picked up a small number of times. This sequence joins TRBV28 and TRBJ2-7; D remains ambiguous. The V end lost 6 bases, the J end lost 1 base, and 13 bases lay between the germline ends. The CDR3 has 14 residues. The germline V gene encodes CDR1 MDHEN and CDR2 SYDVKM. The DNA of the CDR3 is TGTGCCAGCAGCCCAGTTGGGCAGTCCTACGAGCAGTACTTC. It encodes CASSPVGQSYEQYF. Together with reference TRBV28 and TRBJ2-7, the CDR3 gives the full variable domain: DVKVTQSSRYLVKRTGEKVFLECVQDMDHENMFWYRQDPGLGLRLIYFSYDVKMKEKGDIPEGYSVSREKKERFSLILESASTNQTSMYLCASSPVGQSYEQYFGPGTRLTVT.

Concerning this clone itself: This sample includes further DNA sequences coding for the same CDR3. This chain joins TRBV20-1 and TRBJ2-7; D unclear. The CDR3 covers 11 residues. V lost 5 bases, J lost 2 bases, and 7 bases lay in between. Germline V gene data show CDR1 as DFQATT and CDR2 as SNEGSKA (reference sequence). For the CDR3, the DNA is TGCAGTGCTCCCGGAGCCTACGAGCAGTACTTC. Protein: CSAPGAYEQYF.

This clone was seen a handful of times. This chain joins TRBV18 and TRBJ2-3; no definite D call. Germline CDR1 KGHSH, CDR2 LQKENI. This CDR3 region has 11 residues. Trimming removed 3 bases at V and 6 bases at J, with 4 bases between. For the CDR3, the DNA is TGTGCCAGCTCACCTTCGGATACGCAGTATTTT. Its translation: CASSPSDTQYF.

The chain employs TRBV7-2 and TRBJ2-7; 8 bases map to TRBD1. This CDR3 has 13 residues. Per the germline V gene, CDR1 is SGHTA and CDR2 is FQGNSA. V shed 5 bases, J shed 5 bases, and the junction held 5 bases outside the gene matches. CDR3 bases: TGTGCCAGCAGCCGACAGGGGTTGGACGAGCAGTACTTC. It yields the protein CASSRQGLDEQYF.

This clone has only a few counts. The genes are TRBV7-9 and TRBJ2-7; 10 nucleotides line up with TRBD2. V shed 5 bases and J 2 bases; nucleotides not matched to a gene: 15. The CDR3 is 18 amino acids. Germline CDR1 reads SEHNR; CDR2 reads FQNEAQ (reference sequence). CDR3 sequence reads: CASSVWSGSGRTTYEQYF. The CDR3 DNA reads TGTGCCAGCAGCGTATGGTCCGGTAGCGGGAGGACTACCTACGAGCAGTACTTC.

The V call is TRBV7-2, the J call TRBJ2-4, with 7 bases that match TRBD2. V dropped 6 bases and J dropped 3; count of bases not matched to a gene: 5. The CDR3 sequence is 14 residues long. CDR1 SGHTA and CDR2 FQGNSA come from the germline V gene. The CDR3 DNA sequence: TGTGCCAGCAGGATATCGGGGGGCAAAAACATTCAGTACTTC. Protein: CASRISGGKNIQYF. The variable domain in full, with the rest retrieved from reference TRBV7-2 and TRBJ2-4, is GAGVSQSPSNKVTEKGKDVELRCDPISGHTALYWYRQSLGQGLEFLIYFQGNSAPDKSGLPSDRFSAERTGGSVSTLTIQRTQQEDSAVYLCASRISGGKNIQYFGAGTRLSVL.

This clone was counted between two and nine times. The CDR3 DNA sequence: TGTGCCAGTAGTCCCGGGACTAGCGGGAACAATGAGCAGTTCTTC. Translated: CASSPGTSGNNEQFF. This rearrangement joins TRBV19 to TRBJ2-1, with 13 positions matching TRBD2. V lost 5 bases to trimming and J lost 5 bases; unmatched junction nucleotides: 3. Per the germline V gene, CDR1 is LNHDA and CDR2 is SQIVND (reference sequence). This CDR3 spans 15 amino acids.

The chain's CDR3 is CSVARDRGYGYTF. As DNA, the CDR3 is TGCAGCGTAGCCCGGGACAGGGGGTACGGCTACACCTTC. The V gene is TRBV29-1, the J gene TRBJ1-2; 11 bases fit TRBD1. Trimming cost V 6 bases and J 8 bases; bases outside gene matches: 8. CDR3 size: 13 residues. Germline CDR1 and CDR2: SQVTM and ANQGSEA.

This sequence joins TRBV15 and TRBJ2-5; TRBD2 aligns across 13 bases. Trimming cost V 3 bases and J 5 bases; bases outside gene matches: 15. The CDR3 totals 19 residues. Germline CDR1 is LNHNV and CDR2 is YYDKDF (reference sequence). CDR3 residues: CATSSPKRTSGSVGETQYF. The CDR3 nucleotides read TGTGCCACCAGCAGCCCTAAGAGGACTAGCGGGAGTGTGGGTGAGACCCAGTACTTC.

V usage is TRBV7-8 and J usage is TRBJ2-6; no clear D. This CDR3 is 15 amino acids long. The V end was cut by 1 base, the J end by 3 bases, with 7 bases between. Per the germline V gene, CDR1 is SGHVS and CDR2 is FQNEAQ. The CDR3 sequence: CASSLDVRGANVLTF. DNA for the CDR3: TGTGCCAGCAGCTTAGACGTACGTGGGGCCAACGTCCTGACTTTC.